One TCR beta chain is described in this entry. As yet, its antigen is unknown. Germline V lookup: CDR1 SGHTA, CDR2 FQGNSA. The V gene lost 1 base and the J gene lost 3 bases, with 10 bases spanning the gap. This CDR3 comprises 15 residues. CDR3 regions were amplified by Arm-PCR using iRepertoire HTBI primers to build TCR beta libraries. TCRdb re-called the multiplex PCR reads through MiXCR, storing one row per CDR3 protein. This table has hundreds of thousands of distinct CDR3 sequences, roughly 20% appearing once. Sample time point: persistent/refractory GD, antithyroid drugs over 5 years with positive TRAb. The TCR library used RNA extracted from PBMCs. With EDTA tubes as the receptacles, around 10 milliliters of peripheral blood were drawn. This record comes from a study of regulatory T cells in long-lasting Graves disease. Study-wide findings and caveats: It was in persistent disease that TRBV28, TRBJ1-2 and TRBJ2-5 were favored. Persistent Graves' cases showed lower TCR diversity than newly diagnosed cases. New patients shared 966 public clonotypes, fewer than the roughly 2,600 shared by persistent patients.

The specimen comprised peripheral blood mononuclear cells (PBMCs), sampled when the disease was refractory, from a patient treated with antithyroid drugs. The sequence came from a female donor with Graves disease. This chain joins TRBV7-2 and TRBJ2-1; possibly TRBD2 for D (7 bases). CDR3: CASSLEGEGYNEQFF. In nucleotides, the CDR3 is TGTGCCAGCAGCTTAGAGGGGGAGGGCTACAATGAGCAGTTCTTC.